This TCR beta chain was sequenced for a study of kidney transplant recipient with SARS-CoV-2 infection. This clonotype has a count of ten or more. TCRdb reanalysed the reads using MiXCR and keeps one entry per CDR3 protein. The repertoire holds about 250,000 distinct CDR3 sequences, with roughly 26% as singletons. Here the sequenced sample was a blood sample, taken at baseline and around day 110 from a kidney transplant recipient. This receptor was identified in a male patient in his thirties who had COVID-19 and was a kidney transplant recipient. Part of the T cell pool may stem from the graft donor.

CDR3 sequence reads: CASSSHLTDTQYF. The CDR3 bases are TGTGCCAGCAGCTCCCACCTCACAGATACGCAGTATTTT. V gene TRBV7-2 combines with J gene TRBJ2-3; D not certain. In germline, CDR1 is SGHTA, CDR2 FQGNSA. There are 13 residues in the CDR3. V was clipped by 4 bases and J by 2 bases, with 7 bases between them. The full variable domain, completed using reference TRBV7-2 and TRBJ2-3, is GAGVSQSPSNKVTEKGKDVELRCDPISGHTALYWYRQSLGQGLEFLIYFQGNSAPDKSGLPSDRFSAERTGGSVSTLTIQRTQQEDSAVYLCASSSHLTDTQYFGPGTRLTVL.